These 18 T cell receptor beta chains came from one sample sequenced in a study of T cell responses to AZD1222 COVID-19 vaccine. The data were produced by immunoSEQ multiplex PCR, yet TCRdb's version contains in-frame clones alone and is incomplete. The sample shows over 60,000 clones, roughly 80% of them seen only once. The sample consisted of peripheral blood, taken 28 days after the second AZD1222 dose. The receptors shown here come from an adult who received the AZD1222 COVID-19 vaccine.

V gene TRBV5-4 combines with J gene TRBJ2-3; D uncertain. The CDR3 runs 16 residues. The germline CDR1 and CDR2 sequences are SGHNT and YYREEE (reference sequence). Trimming took off 4 bases at V and 2 bases at J, with 17 bases between the two ends. This CDR3 is CASSGGTTTNTDTQYF. CDR3 DNA sequence: TGTGCCAGCAGCGGTGGCACTACGACAAACACAGATACGCAGTATTTT. Variable domain in full (rest from reference TRBV5-4 and TRBJ2-3): ETGVTQSPTHLIKTRGQQVTLRCSSQSGHNTVSWYQQALGQGPQFIFQYYREEENGRGNFPPRFSGLQFPNYSSELNVNALELDDSALYLCASSGGTTTNTDTQYFGPGTRLTVL.

This chain links TRBV29-1 with TRBJ1-1; maybe TRBD1 (6 bases). The V end lost 7 bases, the J end lost 4 bases, and 16 bases lay between the germline ends. The length of the CDR3 is 13 residues. CDR1 and CDR2 from the germline V gene are SQVTM and ANQGSEA. The CDR3 spells CSGNRVFGTEAFF. CDR3 nucleotides: TGCAGCGGGAACAGGGTGTTTGGCACTGAAGCTTTCTTT. Drawing the rest from reference TRBV29-1 and TRBJ1-1, the complete variable domain is SAVISQKPSRDICQRGTSLTIQCQVDSQVTMMFWYRQQPGQSLTLIATANQGSEATYESGFVIDKFPISRPNLTFSTLTVSNMSPEDSSIYLCSGNRVFGTEAFFGQGTRLTVV.

J is TRBJ1-2 and V is TRBV5-1; D is perhaps TRBD1 (5 bases). Germline V CDR1 and CDR2: SGHRS, YFSETQ. The CDR3 sequence is 12 residues long. Trimming left V 7 bases short and J 4 bases short, with 11 bases between. The CDR3 DNA sequence: TGCGCCAGCGCCGGGACCAGCTATGGCTACACCTTC. Protein sequence: CASAGTSYGYTF.

The chain recombines TRBV7-2 with TRBJ2-1; D is perhaps TRBD1 or TRBD2 (5 bases each). The germline V gene encodes CDR1 SGHTA and CDR2 FQGNSA. The V and J ends lost 5 bases and 14 bases respectively, with 16 bases between them. The CDR3 spans 12 residues. DNA of the CDR3: TGTGCCAGCAGCCAACTAGGGGTCCGGGAGTTCTTC. This gives the protein CASSQLGVREFF.

The J gene is TRBJ1-6, the V gene TRBV6-5; D is possibly TRBD1 (6 bases). Trimming took off 6 bases at V and 7 bases at J, with 16 bases between the two ends. CDR3 length: 15 amino acids. Germline-derived CDR1 and CDR2 are MNHEY and SVGAGI. The CDR3 nucleotides are TGTGCCAGCAGCTCCTTTTCCGGGGGCAATTCACCCCTCCACTTT. The encoded protein is CASSSFSGGNSPLHF.

Only a few counts were recorded for this clone. V usage is TRBV19 and J usage is TRBJ2-7; the D gene could be TRBD1 or TRBD2 (5 bases each). Deletions cut 5 bases from V and 4 bases from J, with 12 bases between. The germline V gene encodes CDR1 LNHDA and CDR2 SQIVND (reference sequence). This CDR3 contains 13 residues. This CDR3 is CASSSGTVYEQYF. CDR3 nucleotide sequence: TGTGCCAGTAGTTCAGGGACGGTATACGAGCAGTACTTC.

The chain carries TRBV10-2 and TRBJ1-5; a possible D gene is TRBD1 (5 bases). The CDR3 is 14 amino acids. In germline, CDR1 is WSHSY, CDR2 SAAADI. The ends were cut back, 0 bases at V and 9 bases at J, with 12 bases in the middle. CDR3 nucleotide sequence: TGCGCCAGCAGTGAGTCGAGGGGCGCTGGGCCCCAGCATTTT. Encoded protein: CASSESRGAGPQHF.

The rearrangement joins TRBV5-4 to TRBJ1-2, with TRBD1 matching over 9 bases. J was trimmed by 8 bases and V by 4 bases; bases with no gene match: 9. Germline assignment: CDR1 SGHNT and CDR2 YYREEE (reference sequence). CDR3 length: 14 amino acids. DNA of the CDR3: TGTGCCAGCAGCCCGGGACAGGGTATGGGAGGCTACACCTTC. It is translated as CASSPGQGMGGYTF.

This clone has only a few counts. The rearrangement uses TRBV4-2 and TRBJ2-7; 10 bases line up with TRBD2. Germline CDR1 reads LGHNA; CDR2 reads YNFKEQ. The CDR3 totals 15 residues. Unmatched junction bases numbered 8, after V lost 0 bases and J lost 9 bases. This CDR3 reads CASSQESSGGALQYF. The CDR3 DNA sequence: TGTGCCAGCAGCCAAGAGTCGAGCGGGGGGGCCTTGCAGTACTTC.

The chain carries TRBV2 and TRBJ1-5, with TRBD1 identical over 8 bases. The V gene end was trimmed by 4 bases and the J gene end by 4 bases; junction bases not matched to a gene: 6. Germline CDR1 SNHLY, CDR2 FYNNEI. The CDR3 is 15 residues long. Here the CDR3 reads CASSGGRGPNQPQHF. Here the CDR3 DNA reads TGTGCCAGCAGTGGAGGCAGGGGGCCTAATCAGCCCCAGCATTTT.

This clone was observed a handful of times. Other nucleotide sequences from this sample produce the same CDR3. The chain is built from TRBV5-1 and TRBJ2-5, with 11 bases lining up with TRBD2. Per the germline V gene, CDR1 is SGHRS and CDR2 is YFSETQ. Trimming took 0 bases from V and 5 from J; bases not matched to a gene: 3. The CDR3 is 15 residues long. The CDR3 region has the DNA TGCGCCAGCAGCTTGGCCGGGACTAGCGGTGAGACCCAGTACTTC. Translation: CASSLAGTSGETQYF.

This chain connects TRBV6-2 or TRBV6-3 to TRBJ1-1; the D is unclear. Germline V gene sequence: CDR1 MNHEY, CDR2 SVGEGT. The CDR3 runs 13 residues. With 2 bases removed from V and 1 base from J, the gap between germline ends came to 5 bases. The CDR3 DNA reads as TGTGCCAGCAGTTACCGTGGGAACACTGAAGCTTTCTTT. Translation: CASSYRGNTEAFF.

V usage is TRBV2 and J usage is TRBJ1-4; D not certain. Trimming took 2 bases from V and 4 from J, leaving 8 bases between them. The CDR3 sequence is 14 residues long. CDR1 and CDR2 (germline): SNHLY, FYNNEI. The CDR3 DNA reads TGTGCCAGCAGTGAAACGGCCAATAATGAAAAACTGTTTTTT. Protein product: CASSETANNEKLFF.

V usage is TRBV7-6 and J usage is TRBJ2-2; 7 nucleotides align to TRBD2. This CDR3 comprises 15 residues. J gave up 4 bases and V 2 bases, and 4 bases lay outside the gene matches. CDR1 is SGHVS and CDR2 is FNYEAQ in the germline V gene. Written as DNA, the CDR3 is TGTGCCAGCAGCTTAAAGGGAGGGGCCACCGGGGAGCTGTTTTTT. Translated, it gives CASSLKGGATGELFF.

The genes are TRBV5-4 and TRBJ2-7; the D is unclear. V lost 2 bases to trimming and J lost 2 bases, with 11 bases between them. CDR3 length: 14 amino acids. Germline CDR1 is SGHNT and CDR2 is YYREEE (reference sequence). CDR3 coding DNA: TGTGCCAGCAGCTTTTCTCTAGAGCCCTACGAGCAGTACTTC. The encoded protein is CASSFSLEPYEQYF.

V usage is TRBV30 and J usage is TRBJ1-2, with TRBD1 matching over 9 bases. The CDR3 consists of 15 residues. V was clipped by 3 bases and J by 1 base; unmatched bases: 6. Germline-derived CDR1 and CDR2 are GTSNPN and SVGIG (reference sequence). The chain's CDR3 is CAWSLGTGLNYGYTF. The CDR3 region has the DNA TGTGCCTGGAGCTTAGGGACAGGGCTTAACTATGGCTACACCTTC.

The chain combines TRBV7-8 with TRBJ1-3; no firm D call. V was cut by 3 bases and J by 2 bases, with 17 bases left in between. CDR1 and CDR2 from the germline V gene are SGHVS and FQNEAQ. The CDR3 has 17 amino acids. This CDR3 is CASSLVSRFSAGNTIYF. DNA for the CDR3: TGTGCCAGCAGCTTGGTTTCGAGGTTTAGTGCTGGAAACACCATATATTTT.

The rearrangement links TRBV6-2 or TRBV6-3 to TRBJ1-2, with no clear D. CDR3 length equals 16 residues. V gave up 0 bases and J gave up 5 bases, with 16 bases separating them. CDR1 MNHEY and CDR2 SVGEGT come from the germline V gene. This CDR3 reads CASSYSLNNRPYGYTF. The DNA for the CDR3 is TGTGCCAGCAGTTACTCGTTGAACAATAGACCGTATGGCTACACCTTC.